Listed below are T cell receptor beta chains from one sample, sequenced in a study of blood T cell repertoires in COVID-19. This table comes from immunoSEQ multiplex PCR, and its TCRdb copy is limited to in-frame clones, with some not included. The sample yields fewer than 400,000 clones, roughly 90% seen once. The specimen was PBMCs or T cells enriched from blood (not recorded which). All receptors come from a woman aged 25-40 years who had recovered from COVID-19. CDR3s include the opening cysteine and the closing phenylalanine or tryptophan. Each record gives: V gene, D gene, J gene, clone size, CDR3 protein, CDR3 DNA. A D gene is named only where the DNA matches it firmly. Clone sizes are given selectively: once, few, many, or a class where the clone is expanded.

V: TRBV5-1
D: TRBD1
J: TRBJ2-1
size: .
CDR3: CASSFDRVGEQFF
DNA: TGCGCCAGCAGCTTCGACAGGGTAGGTGAGCAGTTCTTC

V: TRBV4-3
D: .
J: TRBJ2-2
size: .
CDR3: CASSQNIAPMNTGELFF
DNA: TGCGCCAGCAGCCAAAATATAGCCCCAATGAACACCGGGGAGCTGTTTTTT

V: TRBV6-2/TRBV6-3
D: .
J: TRBJ1-5
size: .
CDR3: CASSRAGGPHQPQHF
DNA: TGTGCCAGCAGCCGAGCGGGGGGCCCCCATCAGCCCCAGCATTTT

V: TRBV9
D: .
J: TRBJ2-5
size: .
CDR3: CASSPRGGGKIETQYF
DNA: TGTGCCAGCAGCCCCAGGGGAGGGGGGAAGATAGAGACCCAGTACTTC

V: TRBV14
D: TRBD2
J: TRBJ2-1
size: .
CDR3: CASSQDRLREATYNEQFF
DNA: TGTGCCAGCAGCCAAGATCGTCTCCGGGAGGCGACCTACAATGAGCAGTTCTTC

V: TRBV10-3
D: .
J: TRBJ1-4
size: .
CDR3: CAISDSFEKLFF
DNA: TGTGCCATCAGTGACAGTTTTGAAAAACTGTTTTTT

V: TRBV7-9
D: .
J: TRBJ1-1
size: .
CDR3: CASAQNTEAFF
DNA: TGTGCCAGCGCGCAGAACACTGAAGCTTTCTTT

V: TRBV5-6
D: .
J: TRBJ1-1
size: .
CDR3: CASSLRLQNTEAFF
DNA: TGTGCCAGCAGCTTGCGATTACAGAACACTGAAGCTTTCTTT

V: TRBV28
D: .
J: TRBJ1-2
size: .
CDR3: CLTFRDSLRGYTF
DNA: TGCCTTACTTTCCGGGACTCCCTCCGTGGCTACACCTTC

V: TRBV30
D: .
J: TRBJ1-2
size: once
CDR3: CAWSSFSDRGYTF
DNA: TGTGCCTGGAGTAGTTTTTCAGATCGTGGCTACACCTTC

V: TRBV7-2
D: .
J: TRBJ2-3
size: .
CDR3: CASSLMAGDTQYF
DNA: TGTGCCAGCAGCTTAATGGCGGGAGATACGCAGTATTTT

V: TRBV5-1
D: TRBD1
J: TRBJ1-1
size: .
CDR3: CASSFDRASEAFF
DNA: TGCGCCAGCAGCTTCGACAGGGCCTCTGAAGCTTTCTTT

V: TRBV5-1
D: TRBD1
J: TRBJ2-7
size: few
CDR3: CASSTRQGAGEQYF
DNA: TGCGCCAGCAGCACGCGACAGGGGGCAGGGGAGCAGTACTTC

V: TRBV4-2
D: TRBD1
J: TRBJ1-1
size: few
CDR3: CASSRGTGGINTEAFF
DNA: TGTGCCAGCAGCCGCGGGACAGGGGGAATAAACACTGAAGCTTTCTTT

V: TRBV7-9
D: TRBD2
J: TRBJ2-7
size: .
CDR3: CASSSGLAQAEQYF
DNA: TGTGCCAGCAGCTCCGGACTAGCGCAGGCCGAGCAGTACTTC

V: TRBV7-9
D: TRBD1
J: TRBJ2-1
size: .
CDR3: CASSPRTGPFF
DNA: TGTGCCAGCAGCCCTAGGACAGGGCCGTTCTTC

V: TRBV5-1
D: .
J: TRBJ2-7
size: .
CDR3: CASSLENYYEQYF
DNA: TGCGCCAGCAGCTTGGAGAACTACTACGAGCAGTACTTC

V: TRBV5-6
D: TRBD1
J: TRBJ2-4
size: .
CDR3: CASSALVDRGIQYF
DNA: TGTGCCAGCAGCGCGCTCGTGGACAGGGGCATTCAGTACTTC

V: TRBV6-5
D: TRBD2
J: TRBJ2-1
size: .
CDR3: CASYRGRSDNEQFF
DNA: TGTGCCAGCTACCGCGGGAGATCGGACAATGAGCAGTTCTTC

V: TRBV7-2
D: TRBD2
J: TRBJ2-2
size: .
CDR3: CASSPGLATTGELFF
DNA: TGTGCCAGCAGCCCGGGACTAGCGACCACCGGGGAGCTGTTTTTT

V: TRBV4-3
D: .
J: TRBJ2-3
size: .
CDR3: CASSQDAPGSGGGRYF
DNA: TGCGCCAGCAGCCAAGACGCCCCCGGCTCCGGAGGGGGCCGGTATTTT

V: TRBV4-1
D: TRBD2
J: TRBJ2-7
size: .
CDR3: CASSQGVRTSSYEQYF
DNA: TGCGCCAGCAGCCAAGGGGTCCGGACTAGCTCCTACGAGCAGTACTTC

V: TRBV7-3
D: TRBD1
J: TRBJ2-1
size: .
CDR3: CASSWDRGSYNEQFF
DNA: TGTGCCAGCAGCTGGGACAGGGGCTCCTACAATGAGCAGTTCTTC

V: TRBV21-1
D: .
J: TRBJ1-1
size: .
CDR3: CASSKASGTEAFF
DNA: TGTGCCAGCAGCAAAGCGTCCGGGACAGAAGCTTTCTTT

V: TRBV12-5
D: .
J: TRBJ1-2
size: .
CDR3: CASWGGRPTGFYGYTF
DNA: TGTGCTAGTTGGGGGGGGAGACCGACCGGTTTCTATGGCTACACCTTC